One and the same sample provided the 25 T cell receptor beta chains below, sequenced in a study of blood T cell repertoires in COVID-19. Only in-frame clones appear in the TCRdb table, and some are missing; sequencing was by immunoSEQ multiplex PCR. The data contain a few hundred thousand clones, 70% to 90% of them singletons. What was sequenced was PBMCs or T cells enriched from blood (not recorded which). All receptors derive from a woman in her forties or fifties who had recovered from COVID-19.

The rearrangement joins TRBV4-3 to TRBJ1-4, with D perhaps TRBD1 (5 bases). In germline, CDR1 is LGHNA, CDR2 YSLEER. This CDR3 is 14 amino acids long. Trimming cost V 0 bases and J 8 bases, with 10 bases left between them. CDR3 bases: TGCGCCAGCAGCCAAGACAGGGTGGGGGAAAAACTGTTTTTT. This encodes CASSQDRVGEKLFF.

Many counts were recorded for this clone. The chain employs TRBV6-4 and TRBJ1-5, with TRBD1 as a possible D gene (5 bases). The CDR3 spans 16 residues. The germline V gene encodes CDR1 MRHNA and CDR2 SNTAGT. V was shortened by 6 bases and J by 3 bases, with 18 bases between the two germline ends. The CDR3 loop reads CASSPYGGRANQPQHF. In DNA form, the CDR3 reads TGTGCCAGCAGCCCCTATGGGGGGAGGGCCAATCAGCCCCAGCATTTT.

The chain recombines TRBV5-8 with TRBJ2-5; 8 bases are shared with TRBD1. The CDR3 length is 15 residues. The J segment lost 4 bases and the V segment lost 5 bases, leaving 10 bases of the junction unmatched. Germline V gives CDR1 SGHTS, CDR2 YDEGEE. The CDR3 spells CASSSQGAYGETQYF. CDR3 nucleotide sequence: TGTGCCAGCAGTTCCCAGGGGGCTTATGGAGAGACCCAGTACTTC.

The chain is built from TRBV28 and TRBJ2-1; D is possibly TRBD2 (6 bases). In germline, CDR1 is MDHEN, CDR2 SYDVKM. V shed 6 bases and J shed 3 bases, with 15 bases lying between them. The CDR3 extends over 15 amino acids. The CDR3 sequence: CASRQLRDFYNEQFF. DNA for the CDR3: TGTGCCAGCAGACAACTCCGGGACTTCTACAATGAGCAGTTCTTC.

The chain recombines TRBV9 with TRBJ2-1; TRBD2 matches at 8 bases. V was pared by 1 base and J by 8 bases, with 8 bases of the junction left unmatched. Germline V lookup: CDR1 SGDLS, CDR2 YYNGEE. The CDR3 covers 15 residues. The CDR3 coding sequence is TGTGCCAGCAGCGTATCCGGACTAGCCCGGCATGAGCAGTTCTTC. This sequence encodes CASSVSGLARHEQFF.

The V call is TRBV6-5, the J call TRBJ2-1; 10 bases fit TRBD2. Trimming cost V 2 bases and J 7 bases; bases outside gene matches: 8. Germline V gene data show CDR1 as MNHEY and CDR2 as SVGAGI. This CDR3 is built from 16 residues. The CDR3 bases are TGTGCCAGCAGTTACCTATTGGCTAGCGGGAGAAATGAGCAGTTCTTC. Translated, it gives CASSYLLASGRNEQFF.

The J gene is TRBJ1-1, the V gene TRBV18, with a tentative D call TRBD1 (6 bases). Germline CDR1 reads KGHSH; CDR2 reads LQKENI. Trimming stripped 2 bases from V and 0 bases from J, with 13 bases between. This CDR3 has 16 amino acids. Here the CDR3 reads CASSPGGLALNTEAFF. The CDR3 nucleotides read TGTGCCAGCTCACCAGGGGGCTTAGCCCTGAACACTGAAGCTTTCTTT. Full variable domain (rest looked up from reference TRBV18 and TRBJ1-1): NAGVMQNPRHLVRRRGQEARLRCSPMKGHSHVYWYRQLPEEGLKFMVYLQKENIIDESGMPKERFSAEFPKEGPSILRIQQVVRGDSAAYFCASSPGGLALNTEAFFGQGTRLTVV.

The DNA of the CDR3 is TGTGCCAGTAGTCTACGACTAGCGGGAGATTTGGGCGAGACCCAGTACTTC. Translation gives CASSLRLAGDLGETQYF. The V gene is TRBV19, the J gene TRBJ2-5; 12 bases line up with TRBD2. The CDR3 sequence is 17 residues long. The V gene's germline CDR1 is LNHDA and CDR2 SQIVND (reference sequence). The J segment lost 5 bases and the V segment lost 5 bases, leaving 12 bases of the junction unmatched.

The gene calls are TRBV18 and TRBJ2-1, with D unresolved. Germline CDR1 and CDR2: KGHSH and LQKENI. Trimming removed 1 base at V and 0 bases at J, with 10 bases between. CDR3 length equals 16 residues. DNA for the CDR3: TGTGCCAGCTCACCACTCGCGGATCCCTCCTACAATGAGCAGTTCTTC. Protein product: CASSPLADPSYNEQFF.

The chain recombines TRBV7-6 with TRBJ2-5; D gene unclear. V was pared by 2 bases and J by 3 bases, with 7 bases between. The CDR3 covers 13 residues. CDR1 is SGHVS and CDR2 is FNYEAQ in the germline V gene. In DNA, the CDR3 is TGTGCCAGCAGCTTAAGCTCTGAAGAGACCCAGTACTTC. Its translation: CASSLSSEETQYF.

CDR3 loop: CASGGLHTEAFF. The CDR3 DNA sequence: TGTGCCAGCGGGGGGTTACACACTGAAGCTTTCTTT. The chain recombines TRBV28 with TRBJ1-1, with D maybe TRBD1 (5 bases). Trimming took off 8 bases at V and 3 bases at J, with 10 bases between the two ends. Germline-derived CDR1 and CDR2 are MDHEN and SYDVKM. This CDR3 spans 12 amino acids. The full variable domain, its missing parts supplied by reference TRBV28 and TRBJ1-1, is DVKVTQSSRYLVKRTGEKVFLECVQDMDHENMFWYRQDPGLGLRLIYFSYDVKMKEKGDIPEGYSVSREKKERFSLILESASTNQTSMYLCASGGLHTEAFFGQGTRLTVV.

J is TRBJ2-2 and V is TRBV25-1; TRBD1 agrees at 8 bases. Per germline, CDR1 MGHDK and CDR2 SYGVNS. The CDR3 consists of 17 residues. J lost 0 bases, V lost 5 bases, and 8 bases had no gene match. The DNA for the CDR3 is TGTGCCAGCAGTACCAGGACAGGGTTCGCGAACACCGGGGAGCTGTTTTTT. Encoded protein: CASSTRTGFANTGELFF.

This clone was counted a single time. The junction shows a germline mismatch at one end, possibly a read error. The J gene is TRBJ1-6, the V gene TRBV15; TRBD1 matches 10 bases. Germline-derived CDR1 and CDR2 are LNHNV and YYDKDF (reference sequence). The CDR3 sequence is 17 residues long. CDR3 region: CATSGDRGRNGNSPLHF. CDR3 nucleotide sequence: TGTGCCACCAGCGGAGACAGGGGGCGGAACGGTAATTCACCCCTCCACTTT.

The CDR3 loop is CASSQLRGQETQYF. As DNA, the CDR3 is TGTGCCAGCAGCCAGCTCAGGGGACAAGAGACCCAGTACTTC. The chain joins TRBV11-1 to TRBJ2-5; tentatively, D is TRBD1 (6 bases). The CDR3 consists of 14 residues. CDR1 is SGHAT and CDR2 is FQDESV in the germline V gene (reference sequence). Trimming pared 5 bases from V and 2 bases from J, leaving 12 bases between.

The CDR3 DNA reads TGTGCCAGCAGCTCCTACAGGGGAGGATATGGCTACACCTTC. Translation: CASSSYRGGYGYTF. The rearrangement uses TRBV28 and TRBJ1-2, with 7 positions matching TRBD1. The CDR3 is made up of 14 amino acids. V shed 6 bases, J shed 5 bases, and the junction held 9 bases outside the gene matches. Per the germline V gene, CDR1 is MDHEN and CDR2 is SYDVKM.

This clone has a handful of counts. The chain couples TRBV21-1 to TRBJ2-1; the DNA was not used to check the table's D call, TRBD2. TRBV21-1 is termed a pseudogene. The CDR3 extends over 16 amino acids. The CDR3 sequence is CASSKADGGRSTEQFF. CDR3 nucleotide sequence: TGTGCCAGCAGCAAAGCAGATGGCGGGAGGTCTACGGAGCAGTTCTTC.

This chain links TRBV28 with TRBJ1-6; weak D call: TRBD1 (6 bases). V was pared by 8 bases and J by 12 bases, with 26 bases between. The CDR3 runs to 16 residues. Germline V CDR1 and CDR2: MDHEN, SYDVKM. CDR3 region: CASGLESDSLRRPLHF. Here the CDR3 DNA reads TGTGCCAGCGGCCTTGAATCGGACAGCCTAAGGAGACCCCTCCACTTT.

This sequence joins TRBV18 and TRBJ1-1; possible D gene TRBD1, 6 bases. This CDR3 is 13 amino acids long. Germline V gene sequence: CDR1 KGHSH, CDR2 LQKENI. Trimming took off 4 bases at V and 5 bases at J, with 11 bases between the two ends. The CDR3 DNA reads TGTGCCAGCTCACGAGCAGGGGATACTGAAGCTTTCTTT. Its translation: CASSRAGDTEAFF.

In its sample, this clone was seen a few times. CDR3 sequence (DNA): TGTGCCAGCTCACCAGGAGAGGGGGATGGCTACACCTTC. Translating gives CASSPGEGDGYTF. The chain is built from TRBV18 and TRBJ1-2; maybe TRBD1 (6 bases). The CDR3 is made up of 13 amino acids. Deletions cut 2 bases from V and 6 bases from J, with 10 bases between. Per germline, CDR1 KGHSH and CDR2 LQKENI.

This clone was seen a single time. CDR3 nucleotides: TGTGCCAGCAGCCAAGTCTTGGTTCAGGGGGCAGGTGGCTACACCTTC. It codes for CASSQVLVQGAGGYTF. This chain links TRBV3-1 (or the pseudogene TRBV3-2) with TRBJ1-2; 8 bases are shared with TRBD1. V lost 1 base to trimming and J lost 7 bases; unmatched junction nucleotides: 11. The CDR3 sequence is 16 residues long. Germline V gene data show CDR1 as LGHDT and CDR2 as YNNKEL (reference sequence).

This clone was detected only once. The chain uses TRBV29-1 and TRBJ2-7, with 12 positions matching TRBD2. The CDR3 extends over 14 amino acids. V lost 2 bases, J lost 3 bases, and 2 bases stayed unmatched. Looked up from germline, CDR1 is SQVTM and CDR2 is ANQGSEA. This CDR3 is CSVELAGGYYEQYF. DNA for the CDR3: TGCAGCGTTGAACTAGCGGGAGGGTACTACGAGCAGTACTTC.

The rearrangement uses TRBV5-1 and TRBJ2-1, with TRBD2 matching over 11 bases. V was pared by 6 bases and J by 4 bases, with 9 bases of the junction left unmatched. Germline values: CDR1 SGHRS, CDR2 YFSETQ. The CDR3 covers 16 residues. The DNA for the CDR3 is TGCGCCAGCAAAACGACTAGCGGGACGATATACAATGAGCAGTTCTTC. As protein: CASKTTSGTIYNEQFF.

V is TRBV30 and J is TRBJ2-7, with 7 bases aligning to TRBD1. The V and J ends lost 4 bases and 2 bases, in that order; junction bases with no gene match: 11. The CDR3 length is 15 residues. CDR1 and CDR2 from the germline V gene are GTSNPN and SVGIG (reference sequence). The CDR3 DNA reads as TGTGCCTGGACCCTACTCGGGACAGCGGCCTACGAGCAGTACTTC. This sequence encodes CAWTLLGTAAYEQYF.

The chain links TRBV5-4 to TRBJ1-2; D is unresolved. This CDR3 contains 18 residues. Trimming stripped 6 bases from V and 3 bases from J, with 27 bases between. The germline gives CDR1 SGHNT, CDR2 YYREEE (reference sequence). CDR3 amino acids: CASTSFRTTTPLDYGYTF. Here the CDR3 DNA reads TGTGCCAGCACCTCCTTCCGGACTACTACTCCCTTGGACTATGGCTACACCTTC.

The chain recombines TRBV6-5 with TRBJ1-2; possibly TRBD1 for D (5 bases). The CDR3 consists of 14 residues. The V gene lost 6 bases and the J gene lost 5 bases, with 16 bases spanning the gap. CDR1 and CDR2 (germline): MNHEY, SVGAGI. The CDR3 loop is CASRPSGVRYGYTF. The CDR3 DNA reads TGTGCCAGCAGGCCGTCGGGGGTCCGATATGGCTACACCTTC.